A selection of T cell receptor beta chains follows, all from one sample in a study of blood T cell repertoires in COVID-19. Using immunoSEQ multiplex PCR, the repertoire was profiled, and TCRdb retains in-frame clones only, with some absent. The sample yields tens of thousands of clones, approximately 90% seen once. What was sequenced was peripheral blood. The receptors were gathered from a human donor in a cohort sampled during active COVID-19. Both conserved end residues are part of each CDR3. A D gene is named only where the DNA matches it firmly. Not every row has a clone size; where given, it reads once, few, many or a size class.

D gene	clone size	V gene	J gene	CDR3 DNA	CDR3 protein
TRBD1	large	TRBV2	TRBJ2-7	TGTGCCAGCAGTGAAGAGGAGACAGGGGGAAGCGAGCAGTACTTC	CASSEEETGGSEQYF
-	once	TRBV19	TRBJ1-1	TGTGCCAGTAGTAGCCCAGGGGAAAACACTGAAGCTTTCTTT	CASSSPGENTEAFF
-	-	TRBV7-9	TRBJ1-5	TGTGCCAGCAGCTTCGGGGGGCCCTATCAGCCCCAGCATTTT	CASSFGGPYQPQHF
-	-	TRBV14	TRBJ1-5	TGTGCCAGCAGCCAAGAGGGGTCTTTAGGAGGGAGTTATCAGCCCCAGCATTTT	CASSQEGSLGGSYQPQHF
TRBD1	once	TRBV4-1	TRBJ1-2	TGCGCCAGCAGCCAAGATCGCATTTGGGACAGGGGGTTGGGCTACACCTTC	CASSQDRIWDRGLGYTF
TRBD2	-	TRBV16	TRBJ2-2	TGTGCCAGCAGCCAATCGTTTGCTAGCGGGAGGGGTCGCACCGGGGAGCTGTTTTTT	CASSQSFASGRGRTGELFF
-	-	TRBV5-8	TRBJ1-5	TGTGCCAGCAGCGGACAGATCAATCAGCCCCAGCATTTT	CASSGQINQPQHF
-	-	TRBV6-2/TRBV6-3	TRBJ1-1	TGTGCCAGCAGTTACGGGGCGGTTAGAGGAGCTTTCTTT	CASSYGAVRGAFF
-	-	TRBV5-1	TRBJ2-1	TGCGCCAGCAGCTTGGCCATTGTGGGGGGTGAGCAGTTCTTC	CASSLAIVGGEQFF
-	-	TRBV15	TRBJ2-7	TGTGCCACCAGCAGAGATATGGGGGGTTACGAGCAGTACTTC	CATSRDMGGYEQYF
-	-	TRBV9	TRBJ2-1	TGTGCCAGCAGCGTAGGGTCGAGGGTGGCCAATGAGCAGTTCTTC	CASSVGSRVANEQFF
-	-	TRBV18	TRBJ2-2	TGTGCCAGCTCAGGACAACTTCGGAACACCGGGGAGCTGTTTTTT	CASSGQLRNTGELFF
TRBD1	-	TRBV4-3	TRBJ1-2	TGCGCCAGCAGCCAAGGTCAGGACAGGGGGCACGGATATGGCTACACCTTC	CASSQGQDRGHGYGYTF
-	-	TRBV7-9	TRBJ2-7	TGTGCCAGCAGCTTAATCGCTACAGGGAAATACGAGCAGTACTTC	CASSLIATGKYEQYF
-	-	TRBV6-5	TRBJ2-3	TGTGCCAGCAGTCCAGGCCCCACAGATACGCAGTATTTT	CASSPGPTDTQYF
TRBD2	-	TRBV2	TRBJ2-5	TGTGCCAGCAGTGCAAGACTAGCGGGGGGTAGGGAGACCCAGTACTTC	CASSARLAGGRETQYF
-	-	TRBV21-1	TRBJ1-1	TGTGCCAGCAGCAAATCTTGGGGGCGAGCCACTGAAGCTTTCTTT	CASSKSWGRATEAFF
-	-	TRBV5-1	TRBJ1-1	TGCGCCAGCAGCTTGGGGAGGTATGAAGCTTTCTTT	CASSLGRYEAFF
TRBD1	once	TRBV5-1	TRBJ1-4	TGCGCCAGCAGCCGGACAGGGGGGAAGGGTTTATTTGAAAAACTGTTTTTT	CASSRTGGKGLFEKLFF
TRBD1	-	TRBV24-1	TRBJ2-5	TGTGCCACCAAACCGGGACAGGAGGGGCCTTTGTACTTC	CATKPGQEGPLYF
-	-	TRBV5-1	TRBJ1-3	TGCGCCAGCAGCCCCACCGGGTCTGGAAACACCATATATTTT	CASSPTGSGNTIYF
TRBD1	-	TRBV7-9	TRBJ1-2	TGTGCCAGCAGCTTAGCCGGGACAGGAGTTAAATATGGCTACACCTTC	CASSLAGTGVKYGYTF
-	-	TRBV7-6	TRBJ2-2	TGTGCCAGCAGCTTAGAGGGCGCAGGGGCCACCGGGGAGCTGTTTTTT	CASSLEGAGATGELFF
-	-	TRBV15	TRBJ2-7	TGTGCCACCAGCAGAGATGTGGGCAGGGCTTTGGTCTACGGGCAGTACTTC	CATSRDVGRALVYGQYF
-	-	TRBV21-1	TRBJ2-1	TGTGCCAGCAATCCGAGGTTGGGGCAGCTATACAATGAGCAGTTCTTC	CASNPRLGQLYNEQFF
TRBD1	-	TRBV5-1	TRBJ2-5	TGCGCCAGCAGCTTGGGGGGACAGACCCTGGGGTACCAAGAGACCCAGTACTTC	CASSLGGQTLGYQETQYF
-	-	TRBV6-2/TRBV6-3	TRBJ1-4	TGTGCCAGCAGTTACCCCCCGGGTAGCGGTGAAAAACTGTTTTTT	CASSYPPGSGEKLFF
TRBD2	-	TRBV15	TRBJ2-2	TGTGCCACCAGCAGAGGGGCTATTAGCGGGGGGGTCTCCGGGGAGCTGTTTTTT	CATSRGAISGGVSGELFF
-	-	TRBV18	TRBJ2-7	TGTGCCAGCTCCCCTGCGGGCTTCGTAAGCTCCTACGAGCAGTACTTC	CASSPAGFVSSYEQYF
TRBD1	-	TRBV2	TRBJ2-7	TGTGCCAGCAGTGAAGTCTGGACAGGGGCTATGGAGTACTTC	CASSEVWTGAMEYF
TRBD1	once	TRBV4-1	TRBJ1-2	TGCGCCAGCAGCCAGGACATTACTACAGGGGGCGACTATGGCTACACCTTC	CASSQDITTGGDYGYTF
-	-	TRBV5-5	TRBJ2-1	TGTGCCAGCAGCCGCCCAGGAAATGAGCAGTTCTTC	CASSRPGNEQFF
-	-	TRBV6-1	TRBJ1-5	TGTGCCAGCAGTGAAGCGCCCCCAGGGATGGGTAGTAGCAATCAGCCCCAGCATTTT	CASSEAPPGMGSSNQPQHF
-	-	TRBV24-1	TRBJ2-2	TGTGCCACCAGTGATTTAAGAGGGCCGGTTACCGGGGAGCTGTTTTTT	CATSDLRGPVTGELFF
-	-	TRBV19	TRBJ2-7	TGTGCCAGTAGTATAGGTTTCAGGACGGGAAGCTACGAGCAGTACTTC	CASSIGFRTGSYEQYF